This is a list of T cell receptor beta chains from one sample in a study of blood T cell repertoires in COVID-19. The repertoire was sequenced with immunoSEQ multiplex PCR; TCRdb's copy has only in-frame clones and lacks some. Of some 170,000 clones listed, more than 75% were seen once; the top ten hold 1% to 1.5%. Source material: PBMCs or T cells enriched from blood (not recorded which). These receptors originate from a human donor with acute COVID-19. The donor label of this sample is uncertain. The CDR3 runs from the conserved cysteine through the conserved F or W. The D gene is left open where the match is weak. Some rows mark clone size as missing; the rest say once, few, many or name a class of expanded clone.

v_call	d_call	clone_size	j_call	cdr3_aa	cdr3_nt
TRBV12-2	-	-	TRBJ2-2	CASRRRGLASAGELFF	TGTGCAAGTCGCCGCCGAGGGCTAGCAAGCGCCGGGGAGCTGTTTTTT
TRBV7-2	-	-	TRBJ2-7	CASSFWAHSYEQYF	TGTGCCAGCAGCTTTTGGGCCCACTCCTACGAGCAGTACTTC
TRBV7-9	TRBD1	-	TRBJ2-4	CASSSSTGGRRSKNIQYF	TGTGCCAGCAGCTCCTCGACAGGGGGCAGAAGGTCTAAAAACATTCAGTACTTC
TRBV7-9	-	-	TRBJ1-1	CASSLVENTEAFF	TGTGCCAGCAGCTTAGTAGAGAACACTGAAGCTTTCTTT
TRBV4-1	-	-	TRBJ1-5	CASSPIVSTSNQPQHF	TGCGCCAGCAGCCCTATTGTGAGTACTAGCAATCAGCCCCAGCATTTT
TRBV28	-	-	TRBJ1-2	CASSLGRPGYGYTF	TGTGCCAGCAGTTTAGGTCGTCCGGGCTATGGCTACACCTTC
TRBV18	-	-	TRBJ1-3	CASSPARAGNTIYF	TGTGCCAGCTCACCAGCGAGGGCTGGAAACACCATATATTTT
TRBV7-2	-	-	TRBJ1-2	CASSPKTGANYGYTF	TGTGCCAGCAGCCCGAAGACAGGAGCTAACTATGGCTACACCTTC
TRBV5-1	-	few	TRBJ1-1	CASSPDTGGTEAFF	TGCGCCAGCAGCCCGGATACGGGAGGAACTGAAGCTTTCTTT
TRBV7-8	-	-	TRBJ1-1	CASSSYVLGDTEAFF	TGTGCCAGCAGCTCTTATGTATTAGGGGACACTGAAGCTTTCTTT
TRBV5-4	TRBD1	-	TRBJ1-4	CASSGGTGRNEKLFF	TGTGCCAGCAGCGGGGGGACAGGGAGGAATGAAAAACTGTTTTTT
TRBV5-4	TRBD1	few	TRBJ1-6	CASSLVPVTGESPLHF	TGTGCCAGCAGCTTGGTCCCCGTAACAGGGGAATCACCCCTCCACTTT
TRBV6-4	-	-	TRBJ2-2	CASSAEVNTGELFF	TGTGCCAGCAGCGCAGAAGTGAACACCGGGGAGCTGTTTTTT
TRBV4-1	TRBD2	-	TRBJ2-5	CASSDLGGGTQETQYF	TGCGCCAGCAGCGACCTGGGCGGGGGGACGCAAGAGACCCAGTACTTC
TRBV7-8	-	few	TRBJ1-1	CASSPNRVPEAFF	TGTGCCAGCAGCCCTAACAGGGTCCCTGAAGCTTTCTTT
TRBV10-3	TRBD1	-	TRBJ1-1	CAISGQTGAEAFF	TGTGCCATCAGTGGGCAAACAGGGGCTGAAGCTTTCTTT
TRBV10-3	TRBD1	-	TRBJ1-4	CAIRQGEVANEKLFF	TGTGCCATCAGGCAGGGGGAGGTAGCTAATGAAAAACTGTTTTTT
TRBV5-6	-	-	TRBJ1-1	CASSAGNSEAFF	TGTGCCAGCAGCGCAGGCAACAGTGAAGCTTTCTTT
TRBV30	-	-	TRBJ2-7	CASGAPYEQYF	TGTGCCTCAGGGGCCCCCTACGAGCAGTACTTC
TRBV2	-	-	TRBJ1-5	CATSTYSNQPQHF	TGTGCCACCTCGACTTACAGCAATCAGCCCCAGCATTTT
TRBV30	-	-	TRBJ2-7	CAWSVTGSFTYEQYF	TGTGCCTGGAGTGTAACGGGTAGCTTCACCTACGAGCAGTACTTC
TRBV9	-	few	TRBJ2-7	CASSVAGHSGSEQYF	TGTGCCAGCAGCGTAGCAGGGCACTCCGGCTCCGAGCAGTACTTC
TRBV3-1/TRBV3-2	-	-	TRBJ1-2	CASSPAGYGYTF	TGTGCCAGCAGCCCTGCAGGGTATGGCTACACCTTC
TRBV4-2	TRBD2	-	TRBJ2-1	CASSQAKRGGQSPSSYNEQFF	TGTGCCAGCAGCCAAGCAAAGCGGGGGGGCCAAAGCCCGAGCTCCTACAATGAGCAGTTCTTC
TRBV18	TRBD1	-	TRBJ2-5	CASSPLPTGGIGETQYF	TGTGCCAGCTCCCCTCTCCCGACAGGGGGAATCGGAGAGACCCAGTACTTC
TRBV16	-	-	TRBJ1-2	CASSQSSGNYGYTF	TGTGCCAGCAGCCAATCTTCCGGTAACTATGGCTACACCTTC